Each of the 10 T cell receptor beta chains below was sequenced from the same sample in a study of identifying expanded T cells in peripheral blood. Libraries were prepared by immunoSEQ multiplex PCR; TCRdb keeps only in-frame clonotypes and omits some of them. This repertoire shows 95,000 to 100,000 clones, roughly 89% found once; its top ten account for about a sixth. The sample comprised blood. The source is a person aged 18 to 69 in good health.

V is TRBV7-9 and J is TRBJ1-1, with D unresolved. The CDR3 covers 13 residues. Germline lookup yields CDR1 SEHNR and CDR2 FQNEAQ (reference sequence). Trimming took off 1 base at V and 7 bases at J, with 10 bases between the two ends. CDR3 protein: CASSLGLADEAFF. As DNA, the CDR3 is TGTGCCAGCAGCTTAGGTTTGGCCGATGAAGCTTTCTTT.

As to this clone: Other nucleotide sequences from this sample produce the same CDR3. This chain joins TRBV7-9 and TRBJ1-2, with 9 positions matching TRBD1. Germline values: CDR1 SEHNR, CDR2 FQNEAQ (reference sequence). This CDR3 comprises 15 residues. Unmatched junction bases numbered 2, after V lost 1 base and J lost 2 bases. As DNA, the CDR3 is TGTGCCAGCAGCTTAGGGACAGGGGAGAACTATGGCTACACCTTC. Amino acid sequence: CASSLGTGENYGYTF.

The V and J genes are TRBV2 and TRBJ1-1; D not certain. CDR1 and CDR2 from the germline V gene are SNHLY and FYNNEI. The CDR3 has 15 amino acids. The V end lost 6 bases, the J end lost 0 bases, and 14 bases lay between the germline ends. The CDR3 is CASSRSFSMNTEAFF. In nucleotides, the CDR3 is TGTGCCAGCAGCAGGAGTTTTTCTATGAACACTGAAGCTTTCTTT.

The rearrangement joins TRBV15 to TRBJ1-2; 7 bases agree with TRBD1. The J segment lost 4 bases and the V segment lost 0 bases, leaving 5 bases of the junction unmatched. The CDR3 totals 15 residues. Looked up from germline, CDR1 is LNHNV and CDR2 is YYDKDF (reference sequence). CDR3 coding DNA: TGTGCCACCAGCAGAGACACAGGGGAGGGCTATGGCTACACCTTC. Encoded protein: CATSRDTGEGYGYTF.

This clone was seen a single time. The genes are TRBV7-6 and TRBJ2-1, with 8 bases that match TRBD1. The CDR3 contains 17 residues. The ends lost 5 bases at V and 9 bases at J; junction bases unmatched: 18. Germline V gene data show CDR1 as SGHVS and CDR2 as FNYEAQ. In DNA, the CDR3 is TGTGCCAGCAGCCCTAGCGCTCCTAACAGGGGGGTGGGTGAGCAGTTCTTC. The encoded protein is CASSPSAPNRGVGEQFF.

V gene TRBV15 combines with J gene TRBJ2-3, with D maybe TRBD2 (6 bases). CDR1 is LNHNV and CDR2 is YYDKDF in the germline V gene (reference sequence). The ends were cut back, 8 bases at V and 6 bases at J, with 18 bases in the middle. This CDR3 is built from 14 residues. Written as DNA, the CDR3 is TGTGCCACCGGTGACTCGGCTAGCGAGGATACGCAGTATTTT. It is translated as CATGDSASEDTQYF. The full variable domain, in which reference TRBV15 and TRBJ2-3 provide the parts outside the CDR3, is DAMVIQNPRYQVTQFGKPVTLSCSQTLNHNVMYWYQQKSSQAPKLLFHYYDKDFNNEADTPDNFQSRRPNTSFCFLDIRSPGLGDTAMYLCATGDSASEDTQYFGPGTRLTVL.

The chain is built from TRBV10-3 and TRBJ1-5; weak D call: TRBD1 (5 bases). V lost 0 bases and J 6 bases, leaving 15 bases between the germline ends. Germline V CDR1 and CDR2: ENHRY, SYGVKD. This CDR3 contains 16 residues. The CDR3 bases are TGTGCCATCAGTGAGTCCCAGGGCCTAAGGGGTCAGCCCCAGCATTTT. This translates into CAISESQGLRGQPQHF.

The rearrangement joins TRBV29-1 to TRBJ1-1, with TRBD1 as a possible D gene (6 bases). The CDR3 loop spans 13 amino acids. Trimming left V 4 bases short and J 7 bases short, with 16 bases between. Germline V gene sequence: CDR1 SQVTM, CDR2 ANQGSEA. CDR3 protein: CSVGPRGPLEAFF. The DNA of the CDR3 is TGCAGCGTTGGTCCCAGGGGCCCTCTTGAAGCTTTCTTT.

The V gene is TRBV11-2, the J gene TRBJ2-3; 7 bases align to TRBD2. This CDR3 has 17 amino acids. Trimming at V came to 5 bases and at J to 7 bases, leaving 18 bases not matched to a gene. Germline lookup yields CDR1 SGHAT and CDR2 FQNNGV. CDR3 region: CASSSPRVGGTSNTQYF. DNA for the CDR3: TGTGCCAGCAGCAGCCCGAGGGTGGGAGGGACCTCAAATACGCAGTATTTT. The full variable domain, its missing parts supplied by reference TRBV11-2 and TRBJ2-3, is EAGVAQSPRYKIIEKRQSVAFWCNPISGHATLYWYQQILGQGPKLLIQFQNNGVVDDSQLPKDRFSAERLKGVDSTLKIQPAKLEDSAVYLCASSSPRVGGTSNTQYFGPGTRLTVL.

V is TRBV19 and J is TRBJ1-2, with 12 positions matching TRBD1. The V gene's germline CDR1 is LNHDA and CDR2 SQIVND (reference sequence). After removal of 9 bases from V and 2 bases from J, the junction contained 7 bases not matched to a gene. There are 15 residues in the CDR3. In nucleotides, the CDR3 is TGTGCCAGCTTGGGACAGGGGGCGGGAAACTATGGCTACACCTTC. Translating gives CASLGQGAGNYGYTF.